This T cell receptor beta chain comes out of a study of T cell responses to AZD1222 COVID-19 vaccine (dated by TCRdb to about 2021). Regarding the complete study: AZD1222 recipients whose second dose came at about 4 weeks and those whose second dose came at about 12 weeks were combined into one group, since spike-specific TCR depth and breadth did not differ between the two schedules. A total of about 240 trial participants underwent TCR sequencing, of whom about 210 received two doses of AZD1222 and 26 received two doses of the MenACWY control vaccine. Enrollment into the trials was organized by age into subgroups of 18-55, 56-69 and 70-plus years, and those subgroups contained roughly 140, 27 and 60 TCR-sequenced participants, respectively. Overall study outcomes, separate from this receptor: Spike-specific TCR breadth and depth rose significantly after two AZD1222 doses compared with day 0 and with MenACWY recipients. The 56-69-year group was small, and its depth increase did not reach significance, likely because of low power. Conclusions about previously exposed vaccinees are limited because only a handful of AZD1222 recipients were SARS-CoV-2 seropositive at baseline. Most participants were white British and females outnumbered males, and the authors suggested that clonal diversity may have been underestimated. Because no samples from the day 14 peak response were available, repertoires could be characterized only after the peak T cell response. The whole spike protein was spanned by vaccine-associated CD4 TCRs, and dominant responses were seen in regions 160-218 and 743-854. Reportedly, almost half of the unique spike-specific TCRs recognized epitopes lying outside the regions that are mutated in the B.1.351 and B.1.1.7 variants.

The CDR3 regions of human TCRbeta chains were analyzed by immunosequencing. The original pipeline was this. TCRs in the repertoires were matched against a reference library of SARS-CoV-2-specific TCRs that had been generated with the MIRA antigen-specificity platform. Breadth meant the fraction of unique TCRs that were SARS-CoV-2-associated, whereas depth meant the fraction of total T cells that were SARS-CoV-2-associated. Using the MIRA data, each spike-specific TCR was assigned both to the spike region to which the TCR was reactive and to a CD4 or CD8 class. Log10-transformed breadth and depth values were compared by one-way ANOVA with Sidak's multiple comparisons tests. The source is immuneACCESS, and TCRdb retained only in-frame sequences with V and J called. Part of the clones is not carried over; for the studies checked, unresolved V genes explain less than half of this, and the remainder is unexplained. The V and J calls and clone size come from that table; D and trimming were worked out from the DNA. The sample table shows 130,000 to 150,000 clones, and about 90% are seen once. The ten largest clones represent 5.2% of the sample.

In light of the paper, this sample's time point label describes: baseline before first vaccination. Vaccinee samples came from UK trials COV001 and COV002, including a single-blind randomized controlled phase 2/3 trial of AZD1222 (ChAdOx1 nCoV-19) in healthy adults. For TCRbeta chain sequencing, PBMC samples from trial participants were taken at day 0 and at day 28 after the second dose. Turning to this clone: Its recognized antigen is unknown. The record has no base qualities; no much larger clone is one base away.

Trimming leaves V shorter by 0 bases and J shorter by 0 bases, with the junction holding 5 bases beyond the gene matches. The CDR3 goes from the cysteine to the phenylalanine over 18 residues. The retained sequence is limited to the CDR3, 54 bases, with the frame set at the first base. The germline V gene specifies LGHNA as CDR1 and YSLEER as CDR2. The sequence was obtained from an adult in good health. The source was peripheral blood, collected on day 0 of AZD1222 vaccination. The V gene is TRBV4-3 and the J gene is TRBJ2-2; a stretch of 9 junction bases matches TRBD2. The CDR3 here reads CASSQDDKRGANTGELFF. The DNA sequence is TGCGCCAGCAGCCAAGACGACAAGCGGGGGGCGAACACCGGGGAGCTGTTTTTT.